The present T cell receptor (beta chain) was sequenced within a study of CXCR3-negative and CXCR3-positive naive CD8 T cells. Study outcomes and limitations: TRB CDR3 properties indicated TCR strength, while surface CD5 was similar across naive subsets.

On this clonotype itself: The target antigen is unknown.

Preparation of TRB cDNA libraries relied on 5' RACE carrying UMI labels. TCRdb re-called the 5' RACE reads and shows each CDR3 protein once, DNA omitted. In total, the table holds roughly 29,000 distinct CDR3 sequences. The specimen sequenced was memory CD8+ T cells from blood. The source is a human donor in good health. Some clones in this sample may be carry-over from other donors' samples.

The CDR3 sequence: CASSKVRKGDYTF. V gene TRBV21-1 combines with J gene TRBJ1-2. TRBV21-1 has pseudogene status. This CDR3 spans 13 amino acids.